The 10 T cell receptor beta chains listed next were all sequenced from one sample in a study of blood T cell repertoires in COVID-19. Clones were read by immunoSEQ multiplex PCR, and TCRdb kept only the in-frame ones, dropping some. Among about 99,000 clones, 70% to 90% were seen once, and the ten largest hold 2.1%. Material for sequencing was peripheral blood. Receptors originate from a man in his fifties with COVID-19, enrolled during active disease.

This clone has just a few counts. The gene calls are TRBV12-3 or TRBV12-4 and TRBJ2-2; 8 bases are a match to TRBD1. CDR3 length: 12 amino acids. After removal of 6 bases from V and 8 bases from J, the junction contained 2 bases not matched to a gene. This chain's CDR3 is CASRTGEGELFF. CDR3 nucleotide sequence: TGTGCCAGCAGGACAGGGGAGGGGGAGCTGTTTTTT.

The chain carries TRBV27 and TRBJ1-1; D perhaps matches TRBD1 (5 bases). This CDR3 is 15 amino acids long. The germline V gene encodes CDR1 MNHEY and CDR2 SMNVEV (reference sequence). Trimming left V 0 bases short and J 5 bases short, with 13 bases between. CDR3 sequence reads: CASSLSFYGGTEAFF. CDR3 DNA sequence: TGTGCCAGCAGTTTATCATTCTACGGGGGAACTGAAGCTTTCTTT.

This chain connects TRBV9 to TRBJ1-1; 11 bases agree with TRBD1. V lost 3 bases, J lost 0 bases, and 10 bases stayed unmatched. The CDR3 is 18 amino acids. CDR1 is SGDLS, CDR2 YYNGEE, per germline. CDR3 loop: CASSAKIGQGAMNTEAFF. The CDR3 nucleotides read TGTGCCAGCAGCGCCAAAATAGGACAGGGGGCAATGAACACTGAAGCTTTCTTT.

In its sample, this clone was seen a few times. The chain combines TRBV6-1 with TRBJ1-1; D is undetermined. Trimming took 4 bases from V and 7 from J, leaving 25 bases between them. There are 17 residues in the CDR3. Looked up from germline, CDR1 is MNHNS and CDR2 is SASEGT. In nucleotides, the CDR3 is TGTGCCAGCAGTGTACCCTCGATTTGGGCAACCACGCGTGAAGCTTTCTTT. Translating it yields CASSVPSIWATTREAFF.

This rearrangement joins TRBV4-1 to TRBJ2-7; 9 bases map to TRBD1. V lost 3 bases, J lost 2 bases, and 8 bases stayed unmatched. The CDR3 is 16 residues long. CDR1 and CDR2 (germline): MGHRA, YSYEKL. CDR3 sequence (DNA): TGCGCCAGCAGCCAGTCGCCGGGACAGGGAGCCTACGAGCAGTACTTC. The encoded protein is CASSQSPGQGAYEQYF.

The rearrangement joins TRBV15 to TRBJ2-7; D unclear. The CDR3 has 14 amino acids. Per germline, CDR1 LNHNV and CDR2 YYDKDF (reference sequence). Trimming stripped 2 bases from V and 3 bases from J, with 11 bases between. CDR3 in DNA: TGTGCCACCAGCAGATCAGGAATAAGCTACGAGCAGTACTTC. Residues: CATSRSGISYEQYF.

This chain uses TRBV5-1 with TRBJ1-3; TRBD1 matches at 9 bases. Trimming at V came to 2 bases and at J to 9 bases, leaving 6 bases not matched to a gene. In germline, CDR1 is SGHRS, CDR2 YFSETQ. This CDR3 is built from 14 residues. In nucleotides, the CDR3 is TGCGCCAGCAGCTTAGGGACAGGGACAGGCACCATATATTTT. Amino acids: CASSLGTGTGTIYF.

The chain combines TRBV7-8 with TRBJ2-2; 9 nucleotides align to TRBD2. V dropped 1 base and J dropped 6; count of bases not matched to a gene: 12. The CDR3 has 18 residues. From germline, CDR1 is SGHVS and CDR2 FQNEAQ. Here the CDR3 reads CASSLVAGGLLVSGELFF. For the CDR3, the DNA is TGTGCCAGCAGCTTAGTGGCGGGGGGGCTTCTTGTCTCCGGGGAGCTGTTTTTT.

In this sample, this clone turned up once. The chain has TRBV9 and TRBJ1-2, with TRBD1 identical over 7 bases. Looked up from germline, CDR1 is SGDLS and CDR2 is YYNGEE. V was pared by 1 base and J by 5 bases, with 11 bases of the junction left unmatched. The CDR3 runs 16 residues. The CDR3 DNA sequence: TGTGCCAGCAGCGTAACACTACAGGGGATAGAATATGGCTACACCTTC. This gives the protein CASSVTLQGIEYGYTF.

V gene TRBV7-9 combines with J gene TRBJ1-2, with D hard to call. Germline V gene sequence: CDR1 SEHNR, CDR2 FQNEAQ (reference sequence). This CDR3 comprises 10 residues. V lost 6 bases and J 7 bases, leaving 6 bases between the germline ends. In nucleotides, the CDR3 is TGTGCCAGCAGTTCGGTTGGCTACACCTTC. As protein: CASSSVGYTF. The complete variable domain, with remaining parts taken from reference TRBV7-9 and TRBJ1-2, reads DTGVSQNPRHKITKRGQNVTFRCDPISEHNRLYWYRQTLGQGPEFLTYFQNEAQLEKSRLLSDRFSAERPKGSFSTLEIQRTEQGDSAMYLCASSSVGYTFGSGTRLTVV.